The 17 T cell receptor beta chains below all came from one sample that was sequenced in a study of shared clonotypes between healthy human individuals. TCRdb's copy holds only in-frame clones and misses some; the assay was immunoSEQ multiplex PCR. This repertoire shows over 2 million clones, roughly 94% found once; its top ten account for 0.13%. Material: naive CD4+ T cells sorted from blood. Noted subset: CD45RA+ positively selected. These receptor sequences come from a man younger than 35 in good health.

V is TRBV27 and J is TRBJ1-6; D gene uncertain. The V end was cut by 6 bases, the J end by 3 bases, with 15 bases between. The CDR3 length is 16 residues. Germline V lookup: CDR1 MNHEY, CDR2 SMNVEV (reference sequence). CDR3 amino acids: CASRSNPGSYNSPLHF. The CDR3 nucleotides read TGTGCCAGCAGATCTAATCCCGGGAGCTATAATTCACCCCTCCACTTT.

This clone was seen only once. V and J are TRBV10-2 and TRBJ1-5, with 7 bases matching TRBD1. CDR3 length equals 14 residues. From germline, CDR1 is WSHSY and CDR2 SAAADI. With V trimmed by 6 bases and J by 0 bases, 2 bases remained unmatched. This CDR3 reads CASRGDSSNQPQHF. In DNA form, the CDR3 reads TGCGCCAGCAGAGGGGACAGTAGCAATCAGCCCCAGCATTTT.

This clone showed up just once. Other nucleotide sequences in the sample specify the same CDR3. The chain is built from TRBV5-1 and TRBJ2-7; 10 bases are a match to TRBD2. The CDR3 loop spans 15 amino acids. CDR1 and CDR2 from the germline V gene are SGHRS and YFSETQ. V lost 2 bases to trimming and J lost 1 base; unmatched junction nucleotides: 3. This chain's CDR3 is CASSLETSGSYEQYF. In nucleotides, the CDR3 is TGCGCCAGCAGCTTAGAGACTAGCGGGTCCTACGAGCAGTACTTC. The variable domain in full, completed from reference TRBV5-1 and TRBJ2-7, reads KAGVTQTPRYLIKTRGQQVTLSCSPISGHRSVSWYQQTPGQGLQFLFEYFSETQRNKGNFPGRFSGRQFSNSRSEMNVSTLELGDSALYLCASSLETSGSYEQYFGPGTRLTVT.

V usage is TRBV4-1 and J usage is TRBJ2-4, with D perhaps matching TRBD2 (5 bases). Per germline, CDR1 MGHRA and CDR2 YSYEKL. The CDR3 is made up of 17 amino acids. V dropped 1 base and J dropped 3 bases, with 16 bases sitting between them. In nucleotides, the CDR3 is TGCGCCAGCAGCCAAGGAGCGGCTAAGAGCGTCAAAAACATTCAGTACTTC. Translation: CASSQGAAKSVKNIQYF.

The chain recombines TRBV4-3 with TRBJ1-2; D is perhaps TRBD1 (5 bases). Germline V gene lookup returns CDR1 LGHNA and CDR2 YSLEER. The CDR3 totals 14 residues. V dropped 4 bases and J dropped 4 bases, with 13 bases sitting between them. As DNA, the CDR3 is TGCGCCAGCAGCCCCCTTGGGGACGTCTATGGCTACACCTTC. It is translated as CASSPLGDVYGYTF.

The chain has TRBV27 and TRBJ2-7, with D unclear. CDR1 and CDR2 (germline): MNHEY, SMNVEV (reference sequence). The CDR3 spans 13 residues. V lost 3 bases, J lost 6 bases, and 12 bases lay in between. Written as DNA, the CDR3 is TGTGCCAGCAGTTTGGAAAGGAGCCGCGAGCAGTACTTC. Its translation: CASSLERSREQYF.

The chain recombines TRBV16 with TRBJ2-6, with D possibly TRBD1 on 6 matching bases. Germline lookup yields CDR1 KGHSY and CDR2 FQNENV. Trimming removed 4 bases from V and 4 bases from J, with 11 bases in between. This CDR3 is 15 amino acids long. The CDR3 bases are TGTGCCAGCAGCCGTCAGGGGACCGGGGCCAACGTCCTGACTTTC. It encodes CASSRQGTGANVLTF.

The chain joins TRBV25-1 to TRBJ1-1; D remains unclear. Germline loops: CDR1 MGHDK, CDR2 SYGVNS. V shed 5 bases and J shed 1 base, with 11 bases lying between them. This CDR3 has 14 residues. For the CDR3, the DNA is TGTGCCAGCAGTATGACGGCAAAGAACACTGAAGCTTTCTTT. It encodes CASSMTAKNTEAFF. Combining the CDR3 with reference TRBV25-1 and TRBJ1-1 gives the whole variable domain EADIYQTPRYLVIGTGKKITLECSQTMGHDKMYWYQQDPGMELHLIHYSYGVNSTEKGDLSSESTVSRIRTEHFPLTLESARPSHTSQYLCASSMTAKNTEAFFGQGTRLTVV.

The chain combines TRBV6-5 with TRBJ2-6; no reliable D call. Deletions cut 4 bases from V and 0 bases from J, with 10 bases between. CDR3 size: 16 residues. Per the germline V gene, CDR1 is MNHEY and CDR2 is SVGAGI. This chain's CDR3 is CASSSPSGSGANVLTF. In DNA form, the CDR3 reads TGTGCCAGCAGTTCCCCGTCCGGCTCTGGGGCCAACGTCCTGACTTTC.

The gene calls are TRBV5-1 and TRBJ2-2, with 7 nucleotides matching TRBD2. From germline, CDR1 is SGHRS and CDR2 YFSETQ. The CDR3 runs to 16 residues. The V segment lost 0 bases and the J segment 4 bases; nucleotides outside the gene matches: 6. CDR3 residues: CASSLEAGTGTGELFF. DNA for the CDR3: TGCGCCAGCAGCTTGGAAGCGGGGACGGGCACCGGGGAGCTGTTTTTT. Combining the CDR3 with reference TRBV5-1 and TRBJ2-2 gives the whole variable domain KAGVTQTPRYLIKTRGQQVTLSCSPISGHRSVSWYQQTPGQGLQFLFEYFSETQRNKGNFPGRFSGRQFSNSRSEMNVSTLELGDSALYLCASSLEAGTGTGELFFGEGSRLTVL.

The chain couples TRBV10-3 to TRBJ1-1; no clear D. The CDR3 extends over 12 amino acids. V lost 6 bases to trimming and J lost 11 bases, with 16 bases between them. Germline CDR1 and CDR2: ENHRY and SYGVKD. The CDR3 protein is CAIRGGAGTAFF. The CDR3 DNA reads TGTGCCATCAGGGGAGGAGCCGGAACGGCTTTCTTT.

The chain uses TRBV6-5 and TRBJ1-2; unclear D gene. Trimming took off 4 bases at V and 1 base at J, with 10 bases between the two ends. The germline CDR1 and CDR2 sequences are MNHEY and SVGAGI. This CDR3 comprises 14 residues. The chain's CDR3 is CASSSPGYNYGYTF. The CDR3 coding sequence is TGTGCCAGCAGTTCTCCGGGTTATAACTATGGCTACACCTTC.

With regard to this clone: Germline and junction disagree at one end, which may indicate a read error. The CDR3 loop reads CASSELAGAPFVLRDF. The CDR3 DNA is TGTGCCAGCAGTGAACTAGCGGGGGCCCCCTTCGTACTTAGGGATTTT. The chain couples TRBV2 to TRBJ2-3; 10 nucleotides match TRBD2. This CDR3 has 16 amino acids. Germline V gene lookup returns CDR1 SNHLY and CDR2 FYNNEI.

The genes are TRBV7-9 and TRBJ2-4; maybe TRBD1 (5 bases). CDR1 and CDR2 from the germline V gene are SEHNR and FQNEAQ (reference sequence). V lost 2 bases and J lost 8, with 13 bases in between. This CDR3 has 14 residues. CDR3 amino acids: CASSLMSGSDIQYF. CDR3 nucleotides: TGTGCCAGCAGCTTAATGTCAGGGTCTGACATTCAGTACTTC.

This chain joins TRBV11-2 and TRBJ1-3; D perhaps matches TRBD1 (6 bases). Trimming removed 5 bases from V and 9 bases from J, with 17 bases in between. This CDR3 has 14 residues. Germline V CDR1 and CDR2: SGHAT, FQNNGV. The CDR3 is CASSTGLGGLTIYF. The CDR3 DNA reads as TGTGCCAGCAGCACGGGACTGGGGGGGCTCACCATATATTTT.

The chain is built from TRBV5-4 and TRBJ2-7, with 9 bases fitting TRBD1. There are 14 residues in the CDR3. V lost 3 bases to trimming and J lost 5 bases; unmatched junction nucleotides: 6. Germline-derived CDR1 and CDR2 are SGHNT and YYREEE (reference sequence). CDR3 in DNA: TGTGCCAGCAGCTCTCCGGGACAGGGTGACGAGCAGTACTTC. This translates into CASSSPGQGDEQYF.

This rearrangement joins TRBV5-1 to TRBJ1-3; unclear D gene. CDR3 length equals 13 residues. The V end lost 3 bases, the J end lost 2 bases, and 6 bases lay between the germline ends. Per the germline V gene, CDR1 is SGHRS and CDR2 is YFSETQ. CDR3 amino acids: CASSSLPGNTIYF. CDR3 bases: TGCGCCAGCAGCTCTTTACCTGGAAACACCATATATTTT.